This TCR beta chain was observed in a study of technical replicates of blood from a handful of donors (dated by TCRdb to 2015 to 2018). The CDR3 starts with the cysteine, ends with the phenylalanine, and has 16 residues. Just CDR3 DNA is preserved here, 48 bases in frame from base 1. V is pruned by 4 bases and J by 2 bases, leaving 11 bases of the junction without a gene match. Via the germline V gene, CDR1 is MDHEN and CDR2 SYDVKM. Concerning this clone itself: No cognate antigen has been identified for it. Base quality data are lacking; no much larger clone is found one base away.

Library preparation was by the immunoSEQ multiplex PCR assay. TCRdb's version of the immuneACCESS table is confined to in-frame rearrangements and falls short of the full clone set. An unresolved V gene accounts for under half of the shortfall where checked; the remainder is of unknown origin. Present in this sample are roughly 81,000 clones, 97% of which were seen just once. The ten largest account for over 0.15% of the sample. The TCR comes from a human donor in good health. Source material: T cells isolated from PBMCs. The sequence is built from TRBV28 and TRBJ2-7; 7 bases in the junction line up with TRBD1. The CDR3 region reads CASSSPRTGVAYEQYF. The DNA sequence follows: TGTGCCAGCAGTTCACCTCGGACAGGTGTGGCCTACGAGCAGTACTTC. The reference TRBV28 and TRBJ2-7 proteins fill in what lies around the CDR3, so the full variable domain reads DVKVTQSSRYLVKRTGEKVFLECVQDMDHENMFWYRQDPGLGLRLIYFSYDVKMKEKGDIPEGYSVSREKKERFSLILESASTNQTSMYLCASSSPRTGVAYEQYFGPGTRLTVT.